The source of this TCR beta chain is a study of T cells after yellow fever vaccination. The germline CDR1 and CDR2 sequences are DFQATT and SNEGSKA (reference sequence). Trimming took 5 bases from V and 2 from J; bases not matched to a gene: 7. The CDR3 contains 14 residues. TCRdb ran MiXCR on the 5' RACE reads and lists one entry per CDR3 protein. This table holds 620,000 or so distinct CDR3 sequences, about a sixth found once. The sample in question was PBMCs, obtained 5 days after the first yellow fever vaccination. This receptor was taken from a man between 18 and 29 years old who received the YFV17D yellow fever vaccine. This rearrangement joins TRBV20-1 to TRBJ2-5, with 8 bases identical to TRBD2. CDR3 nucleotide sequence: TGCAGTGCTCAGCGGGGGAACCATCAAGAGACCCAGTACTTC. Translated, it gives CSAQRGNHQETQYF.